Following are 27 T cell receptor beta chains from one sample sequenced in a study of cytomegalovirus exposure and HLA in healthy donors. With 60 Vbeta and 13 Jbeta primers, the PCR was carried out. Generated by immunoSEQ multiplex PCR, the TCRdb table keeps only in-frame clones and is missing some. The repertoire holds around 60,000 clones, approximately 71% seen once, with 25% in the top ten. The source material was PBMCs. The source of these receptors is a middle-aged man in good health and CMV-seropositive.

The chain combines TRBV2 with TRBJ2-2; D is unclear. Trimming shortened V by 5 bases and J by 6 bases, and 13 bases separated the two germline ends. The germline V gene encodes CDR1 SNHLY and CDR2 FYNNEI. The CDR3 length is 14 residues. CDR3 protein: CASSLRSVSGELFF. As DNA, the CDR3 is TGTGCCAGCAGTCTCCGCTCGGTGTCCGGGGAGCTGTTTTTT.

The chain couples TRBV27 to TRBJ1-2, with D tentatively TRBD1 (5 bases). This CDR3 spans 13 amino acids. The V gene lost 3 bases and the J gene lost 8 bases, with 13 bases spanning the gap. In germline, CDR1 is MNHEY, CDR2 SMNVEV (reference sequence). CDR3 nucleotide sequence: TGTGCCAGCAGTTTCCCCGACAGCACCGGCTACACCTTC. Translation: CASSFPDSTGYTF.

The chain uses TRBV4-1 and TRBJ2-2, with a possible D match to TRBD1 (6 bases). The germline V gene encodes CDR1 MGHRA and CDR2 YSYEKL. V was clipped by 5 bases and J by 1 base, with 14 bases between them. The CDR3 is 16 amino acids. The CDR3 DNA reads TGCGCCAGCAGCACCTGGGGGCACCAGAACACCGGGGAGCTGTTTTTT. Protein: CASSTWGHQNTGELFF.

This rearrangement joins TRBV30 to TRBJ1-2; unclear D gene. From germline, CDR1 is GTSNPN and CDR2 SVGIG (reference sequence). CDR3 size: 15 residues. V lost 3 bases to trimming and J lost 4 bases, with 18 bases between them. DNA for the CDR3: TGTGCCTGGAGCGCCCCGGAAGGCGGAGGCTATGGCTACACCTTC. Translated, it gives CAWSAPEGGGYGYTF.

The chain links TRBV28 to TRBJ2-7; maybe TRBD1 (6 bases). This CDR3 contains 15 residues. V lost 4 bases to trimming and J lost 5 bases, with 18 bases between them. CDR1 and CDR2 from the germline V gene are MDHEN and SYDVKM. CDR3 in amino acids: CASSSVRGAGNEQYF. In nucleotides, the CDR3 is TGTGCCAGCAGTTCGGTCAGGGGCGCAGGGAACGAGCAGTACTTC.

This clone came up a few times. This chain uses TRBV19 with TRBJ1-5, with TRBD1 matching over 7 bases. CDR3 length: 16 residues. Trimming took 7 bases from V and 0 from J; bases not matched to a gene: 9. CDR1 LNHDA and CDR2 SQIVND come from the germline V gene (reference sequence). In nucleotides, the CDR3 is TGTGCCAGTACTTCGTTAGGGGACAGTAGCAATCAGCCCCAGCATTTT. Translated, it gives CASTSLGDSSNQPQHF.

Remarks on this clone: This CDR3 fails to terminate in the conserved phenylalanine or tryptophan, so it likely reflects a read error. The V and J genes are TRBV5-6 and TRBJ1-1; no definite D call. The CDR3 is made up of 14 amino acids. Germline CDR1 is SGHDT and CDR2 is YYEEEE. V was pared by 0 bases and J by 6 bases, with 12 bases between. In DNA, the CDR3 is TGTGCCAGCAGCTTGGGCCCGGCGCTAGCTGAAGCTTTCCTT. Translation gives CASSLGPALAEAFL.

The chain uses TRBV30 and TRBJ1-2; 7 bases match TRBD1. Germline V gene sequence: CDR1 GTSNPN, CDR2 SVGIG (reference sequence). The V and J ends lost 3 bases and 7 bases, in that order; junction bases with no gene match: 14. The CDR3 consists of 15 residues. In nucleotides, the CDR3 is TGTGCCTGGAGAGGGGGGCGAGGGGGCATAGCTGGCTACACCTTC. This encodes CAWRGGRGGIAGYTF.

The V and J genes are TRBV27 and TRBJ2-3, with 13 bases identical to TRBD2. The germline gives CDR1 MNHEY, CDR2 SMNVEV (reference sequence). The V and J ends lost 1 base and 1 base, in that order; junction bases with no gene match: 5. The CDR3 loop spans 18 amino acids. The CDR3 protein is CASSLFTSGRVGTDTQYF. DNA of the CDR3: TGTGCCAGCAGTTTATTCACTAGCGGGAGGGTTGGCACAGATACGCAGTATTTT.

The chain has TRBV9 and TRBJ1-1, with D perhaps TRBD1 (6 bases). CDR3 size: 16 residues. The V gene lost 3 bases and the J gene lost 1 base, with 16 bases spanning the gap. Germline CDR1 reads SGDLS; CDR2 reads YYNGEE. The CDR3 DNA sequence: TGTGCCAGCAGCGCCGGGAAGGGGGTACCGAACACTGAAGCTTTCTTT. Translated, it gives CASSAGKGVPNTEAFF.

CDR3 sequence: CASSPSGRRGDEQFF. CDR3 nucleotides: TGTGCCAGCAGTCCTAGCGGGAGAAGGGGAGATGAGCAGTTCTTC. This chain uses TRBV9 with TRBJ2-1, with 10 bases matching TRBD2. The V gene end was trimmed by 5 bases and the J gene end by 8 bases; junction bases not matched to a gene: 10. The CDR3 extends over 15 amino acids. In germline, CDR1 is SGDLS, CDR2 YYNGEE.

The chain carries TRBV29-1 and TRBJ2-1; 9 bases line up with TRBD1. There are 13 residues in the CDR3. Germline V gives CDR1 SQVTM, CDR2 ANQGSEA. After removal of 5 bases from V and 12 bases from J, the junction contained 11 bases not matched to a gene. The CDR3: CSVSPRQGGWQFF. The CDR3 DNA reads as TGCAGCGTTTCTCCCCGACAGGGGGGGTGGCAGTTCTTC.

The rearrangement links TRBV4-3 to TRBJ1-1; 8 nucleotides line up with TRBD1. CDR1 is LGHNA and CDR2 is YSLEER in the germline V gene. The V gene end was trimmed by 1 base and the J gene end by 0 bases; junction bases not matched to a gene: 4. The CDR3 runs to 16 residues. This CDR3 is CASSQGDRRVNTEAFF. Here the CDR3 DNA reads TGCGCCAGCAGCCAAGGGGACAGGAGGGTGAACACTGAAGCTTTCTTT.

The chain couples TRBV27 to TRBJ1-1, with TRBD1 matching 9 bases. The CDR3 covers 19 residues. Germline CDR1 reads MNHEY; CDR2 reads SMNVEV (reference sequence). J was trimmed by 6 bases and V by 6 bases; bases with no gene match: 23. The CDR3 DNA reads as TGTGCCAGCAGCGATAGGGACAGGGCCTCTTTTCGGTCAGGCCCTGAAGCTTTCTTT. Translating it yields CASSDRDRASFRSGPEAFF.

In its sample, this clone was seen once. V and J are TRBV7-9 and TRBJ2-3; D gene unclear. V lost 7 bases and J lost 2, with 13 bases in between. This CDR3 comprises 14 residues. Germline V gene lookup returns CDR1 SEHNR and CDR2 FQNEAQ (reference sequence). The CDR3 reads CASKENAPTDTQYF. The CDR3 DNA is TGTGCCAGCAAAGAGAACGCTCCCACAGATACGCAGTATTTT. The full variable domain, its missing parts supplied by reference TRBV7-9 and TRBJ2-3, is DTGVSQNPRHKITKRGQNVTFRCDPISEHNRLYWYRQTLGQGPEFLTYFQNEAQLEKSRLLSDRFSAERPKGSFSTLEIQRTEQGDSAMYLCASKENAPTDTQYFGPGTRLTVL.

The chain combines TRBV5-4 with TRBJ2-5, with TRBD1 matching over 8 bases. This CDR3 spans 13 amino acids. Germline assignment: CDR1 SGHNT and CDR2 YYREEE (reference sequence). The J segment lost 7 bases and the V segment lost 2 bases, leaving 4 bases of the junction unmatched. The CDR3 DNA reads TGTGCCAGCAGCTTCGGACAGGGAGGGACCCAGTACTTC. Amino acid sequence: CASSFGQGGTQYF. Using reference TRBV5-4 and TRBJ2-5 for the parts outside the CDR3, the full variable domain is ETGVTQSPTHLIKTRGQQVTLRCSSQSGHNTVSWYQQALGQGPQFIFQYYREEENGRGNFPPRFSGLQFPNYSSELNVNALELDDSALYLCASSFGQGGTQYFGPGTRLLVL.

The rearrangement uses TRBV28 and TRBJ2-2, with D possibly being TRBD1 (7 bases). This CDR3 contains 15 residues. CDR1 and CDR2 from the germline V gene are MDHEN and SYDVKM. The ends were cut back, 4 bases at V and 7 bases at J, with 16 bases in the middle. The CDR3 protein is CASSSPGGGVGELFF. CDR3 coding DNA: TGTGCCAGCAGTTCCCCCGGAGGGGGCGTCGGGGAGCTGTTTTTT.

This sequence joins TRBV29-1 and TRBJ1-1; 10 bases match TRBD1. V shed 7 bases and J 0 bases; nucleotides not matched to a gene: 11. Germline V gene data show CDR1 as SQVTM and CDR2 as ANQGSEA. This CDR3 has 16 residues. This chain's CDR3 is CSASPGTGDLNTEAFF. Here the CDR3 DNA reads TGCAGCGCCTCCCCCGGGACAGGGGACCTGAACACTGAAGCTTTCTTT.

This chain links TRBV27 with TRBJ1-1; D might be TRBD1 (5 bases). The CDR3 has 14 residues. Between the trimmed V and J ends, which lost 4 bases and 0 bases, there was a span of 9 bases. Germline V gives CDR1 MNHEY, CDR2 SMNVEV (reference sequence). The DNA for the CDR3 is TGTGCCAGCAGTTGGCAGGGCATGAACACTGAAGCTTTCTTT. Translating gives CASSWQGMNTEAFF.

CDR3 DNA: TGTGCCAGCAGTCCGCCTGAAGCAACCCAAAATCAGCCCCAGCATTTT. This translates into CASSPPEATQNQPQHF. This chain joins TRBV27 and TRBJ1-5; D remains ambiguous. The CDR3 has 16 amino acids. Trimming removed 5 bases from V and 4 bases from J, with 18 bases in between. The V gene's germline CDR1 is MNHEY and CDR2 SMNVEV (reference sequence).

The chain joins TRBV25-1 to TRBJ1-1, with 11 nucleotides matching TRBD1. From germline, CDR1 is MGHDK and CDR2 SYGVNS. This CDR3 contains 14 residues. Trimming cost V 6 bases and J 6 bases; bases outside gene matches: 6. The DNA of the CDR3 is TGTGCCAGCAGGGGGACAGGGGGGGGTGCTGAAGCTTTCTTT. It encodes CASRGTGGGAEAFF. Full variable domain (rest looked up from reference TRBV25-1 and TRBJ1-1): EADIYQTPRYLVIGTGKKITLECSQTMGHDKMYWYQQDPGMELHLIHYSYGVNSTEKGDLSSESTVSRIRTEHFPLTLESARPSHTSQYLCASRGTGGGAEAFFGQGTRLTVV.

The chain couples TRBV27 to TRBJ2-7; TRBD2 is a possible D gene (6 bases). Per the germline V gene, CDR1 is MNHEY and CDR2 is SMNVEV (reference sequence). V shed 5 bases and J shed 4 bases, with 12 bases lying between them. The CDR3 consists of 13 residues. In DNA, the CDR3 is TGTGCCAGCAGTCTCACGGGGGTTTACGAGCAGTACTTC. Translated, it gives CASSLTGVYEQYF.

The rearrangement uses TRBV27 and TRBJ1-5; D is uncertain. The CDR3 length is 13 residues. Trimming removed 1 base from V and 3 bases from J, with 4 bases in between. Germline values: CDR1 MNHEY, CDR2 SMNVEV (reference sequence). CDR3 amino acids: CASSLYTNQPQHF. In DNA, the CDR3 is TGTGCCAGCAGTTTATACACCAATCAGCCCCAGCATTTT.

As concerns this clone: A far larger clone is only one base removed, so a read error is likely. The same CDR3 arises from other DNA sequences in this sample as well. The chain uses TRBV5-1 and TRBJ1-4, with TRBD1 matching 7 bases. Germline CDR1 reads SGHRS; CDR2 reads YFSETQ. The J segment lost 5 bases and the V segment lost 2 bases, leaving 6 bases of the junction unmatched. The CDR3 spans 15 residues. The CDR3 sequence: CASSFSRQGNEKLFF. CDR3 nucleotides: TGCGCCAGCAGCTTCTCGCGACAGGGAAATGAAAAACTGTTTTTT. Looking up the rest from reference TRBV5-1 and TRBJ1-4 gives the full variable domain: KAGVTQTPRYLIKTRGQQVTLSCSPISGHRSVSWYQQTPGQGLQFLFEYFSETQRNKGNFPGRFSGRQFSNSRSEMNVSTLELGDSALYLCASSFSRQGNEKLFFGSGTQLSVL.

The CDR3, as DNA: TGCGCCAGCAGTGCGACAGAGCGGGGGGAGCAGTACTTC. This encodes CASSATERGEQYF. This rearrangement joins TRBV10-1 to TRBJ2-7, with 8 bases identical to TRBD2. Germline CDR1 and CDR2: WNHNN and SYGVQD (reference sequence). V shed 4 bases, J shed 7 bases, and the junction held 6 bases outside the gene matches. The CDR3 covers 13 residues.

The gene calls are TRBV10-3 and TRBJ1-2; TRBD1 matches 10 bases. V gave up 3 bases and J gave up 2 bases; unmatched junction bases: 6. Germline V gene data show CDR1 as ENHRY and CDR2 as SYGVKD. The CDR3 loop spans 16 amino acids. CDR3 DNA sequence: TGTGCCATCAGTGACCCGGACAGGGGGGCCAACTATGGCTACACCTTC. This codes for CAISDPDRGANYGYTF.

CDR3 in DNA: TGTGCCAGCAGCAAACCGGGACAGGGGGAGGCTTTCTTT. It yields the protein CASSKPGQGEAFF. The chain recombines TRBV28 with TRBJ1-1, with 11 bases aligning to TRBD1. The V gene end was trimmed by 6 bases and the J gene end by 11 bases; junction bases not matched to a gene: 8. Germline CDR1 MDHEN, CDR2 SYDVKM. There are 13 residues in the CDR3. Combining the CDR3 with reference TRBV28 and TRBJ1-1 gives the whole variable domain DVKVTQSSRYLVKRTGEKVFLECVQDMDHENMFWYRQDPGLGLRLIYFSYDVKMKEKGDIPEGYSVSREKKERFSLILESASTNQTSMYLCASSKPGQGEAFFGQGTRLTVV.